This T cell receptor (beta chain) stems from a study of blood T cell repertoires in COVID-19. Across the study: The analysed material was cDNA or gDNA that came from T cells, B-cell-depleted T cells, or PBMCs.

Method: immunoSEQ multiplex PCR; TCRdb's copy keeps in-frame clones and lacks some. The sample consists of 150,000 or so clones, approximately 86% of them appearing once. Assignment of participants to cohorts was predicated upon participant-reported clinical history. Contact with a PCR-confirmed or clinician-diagnosed COVID-19 case occurred within 2 weeks of entry. V shed 1 base and J shed 3 bases, with 11 bases lying between them. This CDR3 has 15 residues. Germline values: CDR1 SGHTA, CDR2 FQGNSA. The chain carries TRBV7-2 and TRBJ2-3, with a weak D call TRBD1 (5 bases). The TCR comes from a woman in her 40s who had been exposed to COVID-19. The sequenced material came from PBMCs or T cells enriched from blood (not recorded which). The CDR3, as DNA: TGTGCCAGCAGCTTAGAGGGGCGTTTGACAGATACGCAGTATTTT. This translates into CASSLEGRLTDTQYF.